These T cell receptor beta chains were read from a single sample in a study of blood T cells in healthy people across ages. One entry per CDR3 protein, called by TCRdb with MiXCR from the 5' RACE reads. Here the sample spans fewer than 1,000,000 distinct CDR3 sequences, roughly 44% being singletons. The source material was blood. These receptors came from a man aged 55 to 70 in good health. Each CDR3 is given with its conserved first and last residue. Each record gives: D gene, J gene, clone size, V gene, CDR3 DNA, CDR3 protein. A D gene is named only where the DNA matches it firmly. A clone size is listed for some rows: how often the clone was seen (once, few, many), or a class if it is expanded.

>-|TRBJ1-5|-|TRBV28
TGTGCCAGCAGTCCCTGGGGGGGTTCCCAGCCCCAGCATTTT
CASSPWGGSQPQHF
>-|TRBJ2-3|-|TRBV9
TGTGCCAGTCTGACCTACCCCACAGATACGCAGTATTTT
CASLTYPTDTQYF
>TRBD2|TRBJ2-1|-|TRBV12-3/TRBV12-4
TGTGCCAGCAGCCCTAAGCGGGGGAGGGAGCAGTTCTTC
CASSPKRGREQFF
>TRBD1|TRBJ2-7|once|TRBV20-1
TGCAGTGCTCGGACAGGTCCTGGCAATGAGCAGTACTTC
CSARTGPGNEQYF
>-|TRBJ2-7|-|TRBV5-1
TGCGCCAGCAAGAGTGACAGAACCTACGAGCAGTACTTC
CASKSDRTYEQYF
>-|TRBJ2-7|few|TRBV2
TGTGCCAGCAATCGGGAGAGCGGTCCCTACGAGCAGTACTTC
CASNRESGPYEQYF
>TRBD2|TRBJ2-3|-|TRBV7-2
TGTGCCAGCAGCCAGACCCTAGCGGGGGGGACAGATACGCAGTATTTT
CASSQTLAGGTDTQYF
>-|TRBJ2-1|-|TRBV6-6
TGTACCAGCAGTTTCCAATACAAAGAGCAGTTCTTC
CTSSFQYKEQFF
>-|TRBJ1-6|-|TRBV7-2
TGTGCCAGCAGCCCCCGGTGGCAGAGCTCCTATAATTCACCCCTCCACTTT
CASSPRWQSSYNSPLHF
>-|TRBJ1-1|few|TRBV4-3
TGCGCCAGCACTAAGATAGTAGGAACAGGTAACACTGAAGCTTTCTTT
CASTKIVGTGNTEAFF
>TRBD1|TRBJ1-5|-|TRBV12-3/TRBV12-4
TGTGCCAGCAGTACCTCCGGGACAGGGATTCCCCTGCATTTT
CASSTSGTGIPLHF
>-|TRBJ2-5|-|TRBV21-1
TGTGCCAGCAGCAAAGTGTCGCGGGGGGTTCAAGAGACCCAGTACTTC
CASSKVSRGVQETQYF
>-|TRBJ2-3|-|TRBV2
TGTGCCAGCAGTAAACAGGGAGACTTTACAGATACGCAGTATTTT
CASSKQGDFTDTQYF
>TRBD1|TRBJ1-1|-|TRBV3-1
TGTGCCAGCAGCCAAACGATAGGACAGGGCGGAGGAGCTTTCTTT
CASSQTIGQGGGAFF
>-|TRBJ1-6|few|TRBV11-2
TGTGCCAGCAGCTTAGTGGGGGCAAATTCACCCCTCCACTTT
CASSLVGANSPLHF
>TRBD2|TRBJ2-1|many|TRBV29-1
TGCAGCGTTGAAGGTACCGGGGGGGATGAGCAGTTCTTC
CSVEGTGGDEQFF
>-|TRBJ2-7|-|TRBV18
TGTGCCAGCTCACCACCGGGGCAGGGCGAGCAGTACTTC
CASSPPGQGEQYF
>-|TRBJ2-1|few|TRBV4-1
TGCGCCAGCAGCGCCGGGTCTAGCCCCTACAATGAGCAGTTCTTC
CASSAGSSPYNEQFF
>-|TRBJ2-6|-|TRBV7-2
TGTGCCGGCAGTCTACAGGGAGCTGGGACCAACGTCCTGACTTTC
CAGSLQGAGTNVLTF
>-|TRBJ1-4|-|TRBV20-1
TGCAGTGCCCCAAGGGACGGGCCATACGCAACTAATGAAAAACTGTTTTTT
CSAPRDGPYATNEKLFF
>TRBD2|TRBJ2-1|few|TRBV18
TGTGCCAGCTCACCAGGCCTAGCGGGGGCGGTTGAGCAGTTCTTC
CASSPGLAGAVEQFF
>-|TRBJ1-5|few|TRBV20-1
TGCAGTGCTAGGGAGGATCGAAATCAGCCCCAGCATTTT
CSAREDRNQPQHF
>-|TRBJ2-5|-|TRBV7-2
TGTGCCAGCAGCTTAGGGACTTTCCAAGAGACCCAGTACTTC
CASSLGTFQETQYF
>TRBD1|TRBJ2-7|-|TRBV2
TGTGCCAGCAAAATCGATAGGGGGCTCTACGAGCAGTACTTC
CASKIDRGLYEQYF
>-|TRBJ2-1|-|TRBV7-2
TGTGCCAGCAGCTTAACCGACCGTTCCTACAATGAGCAGTTCTTC
CASSLTDRSYNEQFF
>TRBD2|TRBJ2-5|few|TRBV11-2
TGTGCCAGCAGCTTAGACCCCGGGACTAGCACGACCCAGTACTTC
CASSLDPGTSTTQYF